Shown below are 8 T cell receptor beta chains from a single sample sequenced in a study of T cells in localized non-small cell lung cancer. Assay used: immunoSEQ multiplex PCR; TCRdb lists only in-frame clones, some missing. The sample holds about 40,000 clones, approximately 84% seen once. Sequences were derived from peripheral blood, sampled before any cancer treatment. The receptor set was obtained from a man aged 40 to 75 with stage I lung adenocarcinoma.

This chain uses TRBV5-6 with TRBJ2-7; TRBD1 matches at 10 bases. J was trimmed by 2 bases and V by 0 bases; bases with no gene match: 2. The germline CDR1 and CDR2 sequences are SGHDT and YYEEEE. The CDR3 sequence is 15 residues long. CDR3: CASSLGGQGAYEQYF. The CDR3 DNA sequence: TGTGCCAGCAGCTTGGGAGGACAGGGGGCCTACGAGCAGTACTTC.

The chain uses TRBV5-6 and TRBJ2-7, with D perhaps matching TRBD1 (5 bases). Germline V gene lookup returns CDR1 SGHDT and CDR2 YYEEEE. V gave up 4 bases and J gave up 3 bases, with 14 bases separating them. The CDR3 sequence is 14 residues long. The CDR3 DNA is TGTGCCAGCAGCACAACTCAGGGTAACTACGAGCAGTACTTC. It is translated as CASSTTQGNYEQYF. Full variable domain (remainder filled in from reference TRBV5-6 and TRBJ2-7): DAGVTQSPTHLIKTRGQQVTLRCSPKSGHDTVSWYQQALGQGPQFIFQYYEEEERQRGNFPDRFSGHQFPNYSSELNVNALLLGDSALYLCASSTTQGNYEQYFGPGTRLTVT.

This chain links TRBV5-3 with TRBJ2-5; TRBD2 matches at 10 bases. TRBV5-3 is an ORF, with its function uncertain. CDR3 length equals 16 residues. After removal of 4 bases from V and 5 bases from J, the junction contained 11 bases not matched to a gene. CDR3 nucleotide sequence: TGTGCCAGAAGCCGTAATAAGCGGGAGGGGTGGGAGACCCAGTACTTC. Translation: CARSRNKREGWETQYF.

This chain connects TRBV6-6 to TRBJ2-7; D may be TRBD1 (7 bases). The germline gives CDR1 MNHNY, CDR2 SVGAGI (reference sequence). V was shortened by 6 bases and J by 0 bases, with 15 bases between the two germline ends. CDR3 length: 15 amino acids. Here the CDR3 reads CASSPGGGSSYEQYF. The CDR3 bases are TGTGCCAGCAGCCCCGGAGGGGGCAGCTCCTACGAGCAGTACTTC.

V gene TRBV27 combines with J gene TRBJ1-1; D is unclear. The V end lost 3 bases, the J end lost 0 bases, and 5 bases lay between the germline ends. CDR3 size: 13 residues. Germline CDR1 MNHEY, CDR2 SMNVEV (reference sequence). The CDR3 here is CASSFEVNTEAFF. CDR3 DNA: TGTGCCAGCAGTTTTGAAGTGAACACTGAAGCTTTCTTT.

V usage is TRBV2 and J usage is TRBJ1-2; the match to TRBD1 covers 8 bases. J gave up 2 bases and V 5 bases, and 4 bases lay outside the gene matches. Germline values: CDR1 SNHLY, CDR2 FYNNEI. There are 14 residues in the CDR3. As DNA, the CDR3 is TGTGCCAGCAGTAGGACAGGGCGGAACTATGGCTACACCTTC. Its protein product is CASSRTGRNYGYTF.

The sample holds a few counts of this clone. The CDR3 loop is CSARVRGLQHF. The CDR3 DNA reads TGCAGTGCTAGAGTTCGGGGGCTTCAGCATTTT. This chain links TRBV20-1 with TRBJ1-5, with D perhaps matching TRBD1 (6 bases). The germline V gene encodes CDR1 DFQATT and CDR2 SNEGSKA (reference sequence). The V gene lost 1 base and the J gene lost 13 bases, with 11 bases spanning the gap. This CDR3 comprises 11 residues.

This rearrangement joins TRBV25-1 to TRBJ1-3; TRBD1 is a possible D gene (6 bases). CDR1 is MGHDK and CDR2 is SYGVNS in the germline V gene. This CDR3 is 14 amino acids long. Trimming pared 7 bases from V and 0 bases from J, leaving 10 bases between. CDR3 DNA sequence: TGTGCCAGCACCTTGGACAGCTCTGGAAACACCATATATTTT. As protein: CASTLDSSGNTIYF.